This T cell receptor (beta chain) was captured in a study of shared clonotypes between healthy human individuals. This clone was counted only a few times. Distinct nucleotide sequences in the sample also encode this CDR3. Several immunoSEQ 96-well plates shared each subset's DNA, each plate a replicate. Some clones are missing from TCRdb's copy, which holds only in-frame ones; the method was immunoSEQ multiplex PCR. The sample lists under 600,000 clones; 60% to 80% were seen once. Genomic DNA, for the unsorted samples, came from about 90 million PBMCs. V dropped 2 bases and J dropped 4 bases, with 3 bases sitting between them. The CDR3 length is 12 residues. Per germline, CDR1 SNHLY and CDR2 FYNNEI.

The source of this sequence is a woman aged 40 to 55 in good health. Some clones in this sample may be carry-over from other donors' samples. Sample: PBMCs. The chain employs TRBV2 and TRBJ1-3, with D hard to call. As DNA, the CDR3 is TGTGCCAGCAGTGAACAGGGAAACACCATATATTTT. It encodes CASSEQGNTIYF. The variable domain in full, completed from reference TRBV2 and TRBJ1-3, reads EPEVTQTPSHQVTQMGQEVILRCVPISNHLYFYWYRQILGQKVEFLVSFYNNEISEKSEIFDDQFSVERPDGSNFTLKIRSTKLEDSAMYFCASSEQGNTIYFGEGSWLTVV.